This T cell receptor (beta chain) is drawn from a study of blood T cells in healthy people across ages. Primers used in a second PCR of roughly 6 to 11 cycles were a sample-barcoded 5' primer and a J-beta primer mix. TCRdb analysed the 5' RACE reads with MiXCR anew, one entry per CDR3 protein. The profile shows hundreds of thousands of distinct CDR3 sequences, 22% of them singletons. Germline lookup yields CDR1 WSHSY and CDR2 SAAADI. This CDR3 region has 11 residues. Trimming removed 7 bases at V and 5 bases at J, with 8 bases between. The sample was blood. The J gene is TRBJ1-1, the V gene TRBV10-2, with D perhaps TRBD1 (5 bases). The clonotype originates from a man in his sixties or seventies in good health. The CDR3 sequence: CASNPGTEAFF. The CDR3 nucleotides read TGCGCCAGCAACCCAGGGACTGAAGCTTTCTTT.